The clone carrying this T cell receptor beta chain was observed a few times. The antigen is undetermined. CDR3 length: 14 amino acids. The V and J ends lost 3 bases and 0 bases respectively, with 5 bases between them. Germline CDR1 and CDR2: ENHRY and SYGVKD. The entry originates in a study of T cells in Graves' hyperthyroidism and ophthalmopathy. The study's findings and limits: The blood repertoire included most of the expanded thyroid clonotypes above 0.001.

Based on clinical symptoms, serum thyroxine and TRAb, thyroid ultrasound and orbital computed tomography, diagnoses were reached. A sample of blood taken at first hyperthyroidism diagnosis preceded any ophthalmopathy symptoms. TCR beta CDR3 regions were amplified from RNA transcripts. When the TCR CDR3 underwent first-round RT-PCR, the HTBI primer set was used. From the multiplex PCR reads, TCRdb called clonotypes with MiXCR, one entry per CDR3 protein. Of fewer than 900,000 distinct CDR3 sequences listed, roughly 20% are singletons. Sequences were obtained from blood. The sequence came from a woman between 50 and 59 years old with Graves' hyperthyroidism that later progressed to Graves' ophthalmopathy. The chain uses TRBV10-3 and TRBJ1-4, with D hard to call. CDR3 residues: CAISELATNEKLFF. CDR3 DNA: TGTGCCATCAGTGAACTTGCAACTAATGAAAAACTGTTTTTT.